This T cell receptor (beta chain) emerged from a study of CD8 T cells in Susac syndrome (dated by TCRdb to between 2018 and 2020). In the study overall: Whether CD8+ T cell activation and differentiation in Susac syndrome was antigen driven was tested using repertoire sequencing.

On the study overall, not on this receptor specifically: The TCR sequencing and HLA analysis was acknowledged to have included a relatively small number of individuals.

RNA was extracted using the RNeasy kit, and roughly 0.45 to 1 ug of the RNA was reverse transcribed with random hexamers. The immunoSEQ multiplex PCR assay, covering 54 Vbeta and 13 Jbeta segments, was used to amplify TCR beta CDR3 regions. Bias from PCR amplification was corrected by using a synthetic template baseline for primer optimization and for computational correction. In the original analysis: Reads were annotated to V, D and J genes according to IMGT and were analyzed with immunoSEQ Analyzer, with only productive sequences retained. Clonality was computed as one minus Shannon entropy normalized by log2 of the number of productive unique sequences. For each patient and control, public and private clones were evaluated among the 100 most prevalent clones. A clone was defined as Susac-specific if it was absent from the healthy and MS cohorts, from roughly 1,000 published viral clones and from other ImmuneACCESS disease sequences. TCRdb itself trimmed the public reads at Q25 with fastp, ran MiXCR and retained productive beta chains. Identical CDR3 proteins give one entry, which carries the most common genes and DNA. These V and J calls are TCRdb output, not the study's own analysis. Counted in this sample were 110,000 or so distinct CDR3 sequences; about 95% of them appeared once. The top ten hold roughly 0.098% of the sample.

High-throughput TCR beta sequencing profiled peripheral blood CD8+ and CD4+ T cells from healthy donors, Susac syndrome patients and multiple sclerosis patients. Healthy donors were age- and sex-matched controls. CD8+ TEMRA cells were enriched by FACS, while bulk CD8+ and CD4+ T cells were purified by magnetic negative isolation. Blood was drawn into EDTA tubes, processed within 24 hours, and PBMCs were isolated by density gradient centrifugation. PBMCs intended for TCR sequencing were cryopreserved in liquid nitrogen and were subsequently thawed in a 37 degrees C water bath. Purity of sorted or isolated CD4+, CD8+ and CD8+ TEMRA cells was at least 90%. Remarks on this clonotype: Its specific antigen is unknown. Nothing much larger sits one base from this clone, and base qualities are not available.

V has 0 bases trimmed and J has 7 bases trimmed; junction bases matching no gene number 13. Taken from cysteine to phenylalanine, the CDR3 has 17 residues. The CDR3 DNA has 51 bases and is translated from base 1. The germline V gene (reference sequence) provides CDR1 SEHNR and CDR2 FQNEAQ. This TCR was recovered from a human donor in good health. The source material was CD4+ T cells from PBMCs. The chain couples TRBV7-9 to TRBJ2-7, with 9 middle bases fitting TRBD2. The CDR3 region has the sequence CASSLASRLAGSGEQYF. The DNA sequence follows: TGTGCCAGCAGCTTAGCGTCCCGCCTAGCGGGGTCGGGGGAGCAGTACTTC.